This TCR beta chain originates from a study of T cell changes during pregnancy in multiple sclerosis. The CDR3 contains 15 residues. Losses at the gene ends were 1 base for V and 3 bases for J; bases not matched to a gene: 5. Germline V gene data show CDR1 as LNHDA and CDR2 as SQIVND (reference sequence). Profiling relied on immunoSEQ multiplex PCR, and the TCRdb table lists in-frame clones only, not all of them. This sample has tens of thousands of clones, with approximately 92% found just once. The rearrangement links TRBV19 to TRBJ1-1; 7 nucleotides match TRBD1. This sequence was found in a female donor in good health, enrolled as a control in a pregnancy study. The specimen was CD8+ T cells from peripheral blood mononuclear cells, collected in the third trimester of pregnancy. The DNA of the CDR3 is TGTGCCAGTAGTATAGGCGGCAGGGGGTACACTGAAGCTTTCTTT. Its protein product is CASSIGGRGYTEAFF.